This entry is about one T cell receptor (beta chain). Its antigen remains unidentified. This entry belongs to a study of blood T cells in healthy people across ages. The authors ran a second PCR of about 6 to 11 cycles using a sample-barcoded 5' primer and a J-beta primer mix. TCRdb independently ran MiXCR on the 5' RACE reads; one entry per CDR3 protein. The table lists approximately 800,000 distinct CDR3 sequences, just over 55% of them singletons. Germline loops: CDR1 SGHKS, CDR2 YYEKEE (reference sequence). There are 19 residues in the CDR3. The V segment lost 4 bases and the J segment 0 bases; nucleotides outside the gene matches: 11. General study results and limits: Strong correlation linked observed beta diversity and percent naive T cells.

The clonotype comes from a middle-aged man in good health. The sequenced sample consisted of blood. The chain joins TRBV5-5 to TRBJ2-6, with TRBD1 matching over 9 bases. The CDR3 DNA is TGTGCCAGCAGCCCGGTGGACAGGGGCCTGAGCTCTGGGGCCAACGTCCTGACTTTC. Its translation is CASSPVDRGLSSGANVLTF.